One and the same sample provided the 2 T cell receptor beta chains below, sequenced in a study of CD8+CD57+ T cells in acquired aplastic anemia. TCR beta VDJ and CDR3 profiles were obtained from a genomic DNA template. TCRdb reprocessed the reads via MiXCR and lists one record per CDR3 protein. Here the sample spans around 180,000 distinct CDR3 sequences, 48% being singletons. Patients chosen for sequencing had CD8+CD57+ cells that had expanded, as shown by flow cytometry. The sequenced material came from sorted CD4+, CD8+, or CD8+CD57+ T cells (not recorded which) from PBMCs. These receptors were taken from a human donor with aplastic anemia.

This clonotype was seen a few times. This chain uses TRBV28 with TRBJ1-6, with 7 bases lining up with TRBD1. Germline trimming cut 8 bases from V and 9 bases from J; bases unmatched to any gene: 13. There are 15 residues in the CDR3. The germline V gene encodes CDR1 MDHEN and CDR2 SYDVKM. The CDR3 protein is CASETPQGVSSPLHF. DNA for the CDR3: TGTGCCAGCGAAACTCCGCAGGGGGTTAGTTCACCCCTCCACTTT.

On this clonotype itself: A much larger clone is a single base away; this may be a read error. The chain has TRBV10-3 and TRBJ2-1, with TRBD2 as a possible D gene (6 bases). This CDR3 has 15 amino acids. CDR1 ENHRY and CDR2 SYGVKD come from the germline V gene. The CDR3 coding sequence is TGTGCCAGCAGTCACACCGGGACTGGATACAATGAGCGGTTCTTC. Its translation is CASSHTGTGYNERFF.